This T cell receptor beta chain stems from a study of blood T cells in healthy people across ages. The draw of peripheral blood yielded roughly 9.1 milliliters from each donor. V was clipped by 0 bases and J by 6 bases, with 14 bases between them. The CDR3 extends over 15 amino acids. Germline values: CDR1 LGHNA, CDR2 YNFKEQ. This clonotype came up a few times. Then a second PCR, running roughly 7 to 11 cycles, was carried out with a sample-barcoded 5' primer and a J-beta primer mix. One entry per CDR3 protein results from TCRdb running MiXCR on the 5' RACE reads. The sample yields some 1,000,000 distinct CDR3 sequences, approximately 25% seen once. This sample also belongs to another study, concerning T cells of mothers and their children.

The TCR originated in a girl aged 2-10 years in good health. Material for sequencing was blood. The chain is built from TRBV4-2 and TRBJ1-1; D possibly corresponds to TRBD1 (6 bases). CDR3 sequence (DNA): TGTGCCAGCAGCCAAGATTATTCCGGGGGCGCTGAAGCTTTCTTT. It is translated as CASSQDYSGGAEAFF.